This passage covers 27 T cell receptor beta chains from one sample sequenced in a study of siplizumab effects on memory and regulatory T cells. Here immunoSEQ multiplex PCR was the method, and the copy in TCRdb shows in-frame clones only, minus some. The sample lists about 100,000 clones; more than 85% were seen once. Specimen: CD4+ T cells sorted from blood. The receptors shown here come from a human donor in good health. Some clones in this sample may be carry-over from other donors' samples.

This clone was counted between two and nine times. The J gene is TRBJ2-7, the V gene TRBV2; 7 bases line up with TRBD2. From germline, CDR1 is SNHLY and CDR2 FYNNEI. V trimming: 6 bases; J trimming: 6 bases; junction bases outside the gene matches: 8. The CDR3 extends over 13 amino acids. This CDR3 is CASRASGVPEQYF. The CDR3 DNA is TGTGCCAGCAGGGCTAGCGGAGTCCCCGAGCAGTACTTC.

The V gene is TRBV5-6, the J gene TRBJ1-2; 9 bases align to TRBD1. The CDR3 spans 17 residues. Germline V gene data show CDR1 as SGHDT and CDR2 as YYEEEE. V dropped 2 bases and J dropped 2; count of bases not matched to a gene: 10. CDR3 in amino acids: CASSFRWADRGNYGYTF. CDR3 nucleotide sequence: TGTGCCAGCAGCTTTAGATGGGCTGACAGGGGGAACTATGGCTACACCTTC. Drawing the rest from reference TRBV5-6 and TRBJ1-2, the complete variable domain is DAGVTQSPTHLIKTRGQQVTLRCSPKSGHDTVSWYQQALGQGPQFIFQYYEEEERQRGNFPDRFSGHQFPNYSSELNVNALLLGDSALYLCASSFRWADRGNYGYTFGSGTRLTVV.

The genes are TRBV6-5 and TRBJ2-5, with 8 positions matching TRBD2. The V segment lost 5 bases and the J segment 1 base; nucleotides outside the gene matches: 6. The CDR3 contains 15 residues. Germline CDR1 is MNHEY and CDR2 is SVGAGI. CDR3 residues: CASSILAELQETQYF. CDR3 DNA: TGTGCCAGCAGTATACTAGCGGAGCTCCAAGAGACCCAGTACTTC.

The gene calls are TRBV19 and TRBJ1-1; possible D gene TRBD1, 5 bases. Germline V CDR1 and CDR2: LNHDA, SQIVND (reference sequence). With 3 bases removed from V and 5 bases from J, the gap between germline ends came to 13 bases. CDR3 length: 14 amino acids. The CDR3 DNA reads TGTGCCAGTAGTATTGAGGTTCGGGGGACTGAAGCTTTCTTT. It specifies CASSIEVRGTEAFF.

The rearrangement joins TRBV28 to TRBJ2-7; D is unresolved. V shed 8 bases and J shed 6 bases, with 11 bases lying between them. This CDR3 spans 11 amino acids. CDR1 is MDHEN, CDR2 SYDVKM, per germline. Here the CDR3 DNA reads TGTGCCAGCGGGGTGTTGGGCGAGCAGTACTTC. Translated: CASGVLGEQYF.

The table lists this clone with a count of one. The chain uses TRBV6-1 and TRBJ2-5; D remains ambiguous. The CDR3 loop spans 13 amino acids. Germline V gives CDR1 MNHNS, CDR2 SASEGT. The V gene lost 2 bases and the J gene lost 0 bases, with 4 bases spanning the gap. CDR3 sequence reads: CASSERDQETQYF. Written as DNA, the CDR3 is TGTGCCAGCAGTGAAAGAGACCAAGAGACCCAGTACTTC.

V gene TRBV4-1 combines with J gene TRBJ1-2, with D maybe TRBD1 (6 bases). The V end was cut by 4 bases, the J end by 5 bases, with 17 bases between. Germline CDR1 is MGHRA and CDR2 is YSYEKL. The CDR3 consists of 15 residues. The CDR3 nucleotides read TGCGCCAGCAGCCTAAGCGGGGGCTTAGGGTATGGCTACACCTTC. As protein: CASSLSGGLGYGYTF.

This rearrangement joins TRBV5-6 to TRBJ2-6; D uncertain. Germline CDR1 and CDR2: SGHDT and YYEEEE. The CDR3 loop spans 18 amino acids. The V and J ends lost 4 bases and 4 bases respectively, with 21 bases between them. As DNA, the CDR3 is TGTGCCAGCAGCCCGCTGATGCATAGGAGCTCGGGGGCCAACGTCCTGACTTTC. The encoded protein is CASSPLMHRSSGANVLTF.

The genes are TRBV11-1 and TRBJ2-5; D gene unclear. This CDR3 region has 15 residues. CDR1 is SGHAT and CDR2 is FQDESV in the germline V gene (reference sequence). V gave up 5 bases and J gave up 2 bases, with 15 bases separating them. This CDR3 is CASSVSPQEQETQYF. CDR3 sequence (DNA): TGTGCCAGCAGCGTAAGCCCCCAGGAACAAGAGACCCAGTACTTC.

The V gene is TRBV27, the J gene TRBJ2-2; unclear D gene. In germline, CDR1 is MNHEY, CDR2 SMNVEV (reference sequence). CDR3 length equals 12 residues. Trimming removed 6 bases at V and 8 bases at J, with 10 bases between. In DNA, the CDR3 is TGTGCCAGCAGCCATAACGGGGGGGAGCTGTTTTTT. Its translation is CASSHNGGELFF.

The chain joins TRBV4-2 to TRBJ1-2; possible D gene TRBD1, 6 bases. This CDR3 has 14 residues. V was trimmed by 3 bases and J by 2 bases, leaving 10 bases between them. Germline V gene lookup returns CDR1 LGHNA and CDR2 YNFKEQ. The CDR3 DNA is TGTGCCAGCAGCCAGACACAGGGCAACTATGGCTACACCTTC. This encodes CASSQTQGNYGYTF.

This clone appeared a single time. V and J are TRBV28 and TRBJ1-2, with a tentative D call TRBD1 (5 bases). Between the trimmed V and J ends, which lost 2 bases and 2 bases, there was a span of 9 bases. Germline assignment: CDR1 MDHEN and CDR2 SYDVKM. There are 14 residues in the CDR3. This CDR3 is CASSLAGRNYGYTF. The DNA of the CDR3 is TGTGCCAGCAGTTTAGCGGGGCGCAACTATGGCTACACCTTC.

This clone was detected only once. The chain recombines TRBV6-1 with TRBJ2-2; a weak D match, TRBD1 (6 bases). V dropped 6 bases and J dropped 4 bases, with 9 bases sitting between them. This CDR3 is 13 amino acids long. Germline V gives CDR1 MNHNS, CDR2 SASEGT. This CDR3 is CASSVDSTGELFF. The CDR3 DNA is TGTGCCAGCAGCGTGGACAGCACCGGGGAGCTGTTTTTT.

The V gene is TRBV5-5, the J gene TRBJ1-2, with 7 bases fitting TRBD1. The CDR3 is 15 amino acids. Germline CDR1 SGHKS, CDR2 YYEKEE (reference sequence). With 4 bases clipped from V and 5 bases from J, the junction kept 11 bases outside the gene matches. In nucleotides, the CDR3 is TGTGCCAGCAGCGTAGACAGGGTCCAGGCTTATGGCTACACCTTC. Amino acids: CASSVDRVQAYGYTF.

V gene TRBV19 combines with J gene TRBJ1-4; no clear D. V lost 4 bases, J lost 0 bases, and 12 bases lay in between. CDR1 and CDR2 from the germline V gene are LNHDA and SQIVND (reference sequence). This CDR3 has 16 residues. The CDR3 coding sequence is TGTGCCAGTAGTAACATCTTAGTTGCAACTAATGAAAAACTGTTTTTT. Translating it yields CASSNILVATNEKLFF.

The chain employs TRBV6-4 and TRBJ2-3; D unresolved. The CDR3 sequence is 14 residues long. Germline V gene sequence: CDR1 MRHNA, CDR2 SNTAGT. V shed 4 bases and J shed 4 bases, with 12 bases lying between them. This CDR3 reads CASSVLWDSDTQYF. The DNA for the CDR3 is TGTGCCAGCAGTGTGTTGTGGGATTCAGATACGCAGTATTTT.

The rearrangement links TRBV5-6 to TRBJ2-1, with a weak D call TRBD1 (6 bases). The CDR3 has 14 residues. Germline V gene data show CDR1 as SGHDT and CDR2 as YYEEEE. Trimming shortened V by 4 bases and J by 5 bases, and 13 bases separated the two germline ends. The CDR3 region has the DNA TGTGCCAGCAGCCCTACAGGGTATGACAATGAGCAGTTCTTC. As protein: CASSPTGYDNEQFF.

This rearrangement joins TRBV7-9 to TRBJ2-7, with 14 bases lining up with TRBD2. This CDR3 comprises 18 residues. In germline, CDR1 is SEHNR, CDR2 FQNEAQ (reference sequence). The ends lost 3 bases at V and 7 bases at J; junction bases unmatched: 14. The CDR3 DNA reads as TGTGCCAGCAGCTTTGTGGGACTAGCGGGAGTCTTGGGGCGTGAGCAGTACTTC. This encodes CASSFVGLAGVLGREQYF.

The chain couples TRBV18 to TRBJ2-3; D remains unclear. The CDR3 spans 12 residues. Trimming removed 2 bases at V and 3 bases at J, with 3 bases between. CDR1 is KGHSH and CDR2 is LQKENI in the germline V gene. The CDR3 region has the DNA TGTGCCAGCTCACCAGCTACAGATACGCAGTATTTT. Translated: CASSPATDTQYF.

The rearrangement uses TRBV6-5 and TRBJ1-2, with a possible D match to TRBD1 (6 bases). Germline lookup yields CDR1 MNHEY and CDR2 SVGAGI. The CDR3 has 13 residues. Trimming removed 6 bases from V and 4 bases from J, with 12 bases in between. As DNA, the CDR3 is TGTGCCAGCAGGCGTGGACAGACCTATGGCTACACCTTC. Translated: CASRRGQTYGYTF.

The rearrangement uses TRBV19 and TRBJ2-2, with TRBD1 matching 10 bases. The CDR3 has 14 residues. CDR1 and CDR2 from the germline V gene are LNHDA and SQIVND (reference sequence). Trimming cost V 5 bases and J 9 bases; bases outside gene matches: 6. The CDR3 nucleotides are TGTGCCAGTAGTTTTAAGACAGGGGGCCGGGAGCTGTTTTTT. This codes for CASSFKTGGRELFF.

This clone has more than one count but fewer than ten. The genes are TRBV20-1 and TRBJ2-1; D remains ambiguous. Between the trimmed V and J ends, which lost 6 bases and 5 bases, there was a span of 8 bases. The CDR3 sequence is 11 residues long. The V gene's germline CDR1 is DFQATT and CDR2 SNEGSKA (reference sequence). CDR3 loop: CSARQHNEQFF. The CDR3 nucleotides read TGCAGTGCAAGACAACACAATGAGCAGTTCTTC.

The chain combines TRBV2 with TRBJ2-4; 7 nucleotides match TRBD2. Looked up from germline, CDR1 is SNHLY and CDR2 is FYNNEI. Germline trimming cut 5 bases from V and 3 bases from J; bases unmatched to any gene: 10. The CDR3 runs to 16 residues. The CDR3 sequence: CASSNLLAYGKNIQYF. Written as DNA, the CDR3 is TGTGCCAGCAGTAACCTACTAGCGTATGGCAAAAACATTCAGTACTTC.

The V gene is TRBV14, the J gene TRBJ2-6; 7 bases map to TRBD2. The germline CDR1 and CDR2 sequences are SGHDN and FVKESK. The V gene end was trimmed by 4 bases and the J gene end by 0 bases; junction bases not matched to a gene: 12. There are 19 residues in the CDR3. The CDR3 coding sequence is TGTGCCAGCAGCCCTCGGGGAGGGAAGACCACCTCTGGGGCCAACGTCCTGACTTTC. Translation: CASSPRGGKTTSGANVLTF.

V and J are TRBV27 and TRBJ2-2; tentative D call: TRBD2 (6 bases). This CDR3 region has 16 residues. The germline gives CDR1 MNHEY, CDR2 SMNVEV (reference sequence). Trimming took off 8 bases at V and 0 bases at J, with 16 bases between the two ends. This CDR3 is CASANPSDANTGELFF. CDR3 nucleotides: TGTGCCAGCGCGAATCCTAGCGACGCGAACACCGGGGAGCTGTTTTTT.

The chain joins TRBV21-1 to TRBJ2-7; whether TRBD2, the table's D call, matches the DNA was not checked. TRBV21-1 is a documented pseudogene. The CDR3 length is 17 residues. This CDR3 is CASSVHHVAGGVNEQYF. For the CDR3, the DNA is TGTGCCAGCAGCGTACACCATGTAGCGGGAGGCGTGAACGAGCAGTACTTC.

V usage is TRBV4-1 and J usage is TRBJ1-5, with D maybe TRBD1 (6 bases). The CDR3 covers 13 residues. Trimming cost V 3 bases and J 8 bases, with 11 bases left between them. Germline V CDR1 and CDR2: MGHRA, YSYEKL. The CDR3 DNA follows: TGCGCCAGCAGCCAGTCAGAGGGGGAGCCCCAGCATTTT. Its protein product is CASSQSEGEPQHF.